This TCR beta chain comes out of a study of cytomegalovirus exposure and HLA in healthy donors. The table came from immunoSEQ multiplex PCR; TCRdb's copy has only in-frame clones and leaves some out. This repertoire shows 150,000 to 200,000 clones, around 80% found once; its top ten account for under 15%. To note about this clone: The antigen is not known.

Notes on the study in general: The study flagged around 150 TCR beta chains as cytomegalovirus-associated.

The germline gives CDR1 SGHRS, CDR2 YFSETQ. This CDR3 contains 14 residues. J was trimmed by 2 bases and V by 4 bases; bases with no gene match: 5. The chain has TRBV5-1 and TRBJ1-2; the match to TRBD1 covers 7 bases. The sequencing input was PBMCs. This receptor was obtained from a woman in her 30s in good health and CMV-seropositive. The CDR3 coding sequence is TGCGCCAGCAGCCCTAGGGGACAGAACTATGGCTACACCTTC. Translating gives CASSPRGQNYGYTF.